This T cell receptor (beta chain) comes out of a study of T cells after posttransplantation cyclophosphamide. Broader study findings: Recipient CMV seropositivity and CMV reactivation strongly tracked TRB clonality. TRB overlap between skin or GI tissue T cells and blood was limited.

Trimming cost V 3 bases and J 5 bases; bases outside gene matches: 15. Germline CDR1 SGHAT, CDR2 FQDESV (reference sequence). The CDR3 consists of 17 residues. This clone was picked up many times. Its antigen is currently unknown. Assay: immunoSEQ multiplex PCR; the TCRdb copy retains only in-frame clones and omits some. Altogether more than 40,000 clones were found in the sample, and no singletons occur. On the day of bone marrow donation, the related graft donor provided peripheral blood. The J gene is TRBJ2-7, the V gene TRBV11-1; the match to TRBD2 covers 8 bases. The clonotype originates from a man in his forties in good health, CMV-negative, and a related stem cell transplant donor. Sequences were obtained from PBMCs. The DNA for the CDR3 is TGTGCCAGCAGCTTTGGGGTCGGGACTAGTATTAAAAACGAGCAGTACTTC. This encodes CASSFGVGTSIKNEQYF.